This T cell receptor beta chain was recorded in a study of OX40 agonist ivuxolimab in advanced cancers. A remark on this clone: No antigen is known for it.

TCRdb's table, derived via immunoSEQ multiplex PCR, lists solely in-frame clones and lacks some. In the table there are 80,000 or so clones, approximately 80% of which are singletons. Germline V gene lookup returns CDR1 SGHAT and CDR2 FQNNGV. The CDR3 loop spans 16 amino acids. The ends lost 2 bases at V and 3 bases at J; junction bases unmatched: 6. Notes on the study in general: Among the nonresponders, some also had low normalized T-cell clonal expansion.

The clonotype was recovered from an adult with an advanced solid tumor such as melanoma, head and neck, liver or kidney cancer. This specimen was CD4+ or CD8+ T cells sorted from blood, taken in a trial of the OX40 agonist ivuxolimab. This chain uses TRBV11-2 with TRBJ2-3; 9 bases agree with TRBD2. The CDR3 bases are TGTGCCAGCAGCTTAAGGGCTAGCGGGGTGACAGATACGCAGTATTTT. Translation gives CASSLRASGVTDTQYF.